Listed below are T cell receptor beta chains from one sample, sequenced in a study of T cells in Graves' hyperthyroidism and ophthalmopathy. TCRdb redid the calling of the multiplex PCR reads with MiXCR, one entry per CDR3 protein. Among about 46,000 distinct CDR3 sequences listed, approximately 49% were seen once. The material sequenced was peripheral blood or thyroid tissue (not recorded which). Source of these receptors: a woman aged 45-65 years with Graves' hyperthyroidism. CDR3s include the opening cysteine and the closing phenylalanine or tryptophan. Each record gives: D gene, J gene, V gene, clone size, CDR3 protein, CDR3 DNA. The D gene is left open where the match is weak. Only part of the rows carry a size: once, few, many, or a class if the clone is expanded.

. TRBJ2-3 TRBV7-2 many CASSLDYNTQYF TGTGCCAGCAGCTTAGACTATAATACGCAGTATTTT
. TRBJ1-2 TRBV29-1 few CSVNKPGTNYGYTF TGCAGCGTCAACAAACCCGGGACCAACTATGGCTACACCTTC
. TRBJ2-7 TRBV20-1 many CSAETPADEQYF TGCAGTGCTGAAACTCCTGCCGACGAGCAGTACTTC
. TRBJ1-2 TRBV6-5 . CASSYSGGDYGCTF TGTGCCAGCAGTTACTCGGGGGGCGACTATGGCTGCACCTTC
. TRBJ2-7 TRBV25-1 . CASSETSGGYEQYF TGTGCCAGCAGTGAAACATCCGGGGGCTACGAGCAGTACTTC
. TRBJ2-5 TRBV5-4 many CASSLGFGGVGETQYF TGTGCCAGCAGCTTGGGATTCGGCGGGGTAGGGGAGACCCAGTACTTC
TRBD2 TRBJ2-5 TRBV20-1 . CSARGASGRASWDQETQYF TGCAGTGCTAGAGGGGCCAGCGGGAGGGCCTCGTGGGACCAAGAGACCCAGTACTTC
. TRBJ1-6 TRBV28 many CASSLGRIGAENSPLHF TGTGCCAGCAGTTTAGGCCGTATTGGGGCGGAGAATTCACCCCTCCACTTT
TRBD1 TRBJ1-2 TRBV10-3 hyperexpanded CAIRAAGGDYGYTF TGTGCCATCAGGGCCGCAGGGGGCGACTATGGCTACACCTTC
TRBD2 TRBJ2-3 TRBV7-3 many CASSLIASPGLASTDTQYF TGTGCCAGCAGCTTAATTGCCTCTCCGGGACTAGCGAGCACAGATACGCAGTATTTT
TRBD1 TRBJ2-5 TRBV20-1 . CSARSTGETQYF TGCAGTGCTAGATCGACAGGGGAGACCCAGTACTTC
TRBD1 TRBJ1-2 TRBV10-1 few CASSGAGGDYGYTF TGTGCCAGCAGTGGGGCAGGGGGCGACTATGGCTACACCTTC
TRBD1 TRBJ2-7 TRBV28 many CASSSSGQLSYEQYF TGTGCCAGCAGTTCCTCGGGACAGCTTTCCTACGAGCAGTACTTC
. TRBJ1-3 TRBV7-7 once CASSPRAGPGNTIYF TGTGCCAGCAGCCCCCGGGCAGGGCCAGGAAACACCATATATTTT
. TRBJ1-1 TRBV9 many CASSVESSENTEAFF TGTGCCAGCAGCGTAGAAAGCAGCGAGAACACTGAAGCTTTCTTT
. TRBJ1-6 TRBV7-9 . CASSLDASSYNSPLHF TGTGCCAGCAGCTTGGACGCGAGCTCCTATAATTCACCCCTCCACTTT
. TRBJ1-2 TRBV4-2 few CASSFGRGGNYGYTF TGTGCCAGCAGCTTCGGTAGGGGAGGGAACTATGGCTACACCTTC
. TRBJ2-7 TRBV10-2 many CATRRDRANEQYF TGCGCCACTCGACGGGACCGGGCCAACGAGCAGTACTTC
. TRBJ1-4 TRBV13 many CASSFGRVLDEKLFF TGTGCCAGCAGCTTCGGCAGGGTTTTGGATGAAAAACTGTTTTTT
TRBD2 TRBJ2-2 TRBV7-2 once CASSFPTSGSFNTGELFF TGTGCCAGCAGCTTTCCGACTAGCGGGAGTTTTAACACCGGGGAGCTGTTTTTT
. TRBJ1-2 TRBV28 many CASRKIFDDGYTF TGTGCCAGCAGAAAGATATTCGATGATGGCTACACCTTC
. TRBJ1-6 TRBV7-9 medium-sized CASSRGPPSSYNSPLHF TGTGCCAGCAGCAGGGGACCTCCAAGCTCCTATAATTCACCCCTCCACTTT
. TRBJ2-7 TRBV29-1 . CSVDLGKTYEQCF TGCAGCGTTGATCTGGGAAAAACCTACGAGCAGTGCTTC
TRBD1 TRBJ2-5 TRBV7-8 once CASSLSDRGQETQYF TGTGCCAGCAGCTTAAGTGACAGGGGGCAAGAGACCCAGTACTTC
. TRBJ2-7 TRBV7-9 once CASSATPDSIYEQYF TGTGCCAGCAGCGCAACCCCGGACAGCATCTACGAGCAGTACTTC
. TRBJ1-2 TRBV5-8 few CASSLRGQNYGYTF TGTGCCAGCAGCCTCCGGGGCCAAAACTATGGCTACACCTTC
TRBD1 TRBJ1-2 TRBV29-1 once CSVGGTGKVYGYTF TGCAGCGTTGGGGGGACAGGGAAGGTCTATGGCTACACCTTC
. TRBJ1-1 TRBV11-2 . CASQDPNTEAFF TGTGCCAGTCAAGACCCGAACACTGAAGCTTTCTTT
TRBD2 TRBJ2-5 TRBV11-1 . CASSKRELAGGETQYF TGTGCCAGCAGCAAGCGGGAGCTAGCGGGAGGGGAGACCCAGTACTTC
. TRBJ1-1 TRBV24-1 few CATSAGTEAFF TGTGCCACCAGTGCGGGCACTGAAGCTTTCTTT
TRBD2 TRBJ2-5 TRBV5-5 many CASSADGGETQYF TGTGCCAGCAGCGCGGACGGGGGGGAGACCCAGTACTTC
TRBD2 TRBJ2-7 TRBV3-1 . CASSHVWTSFPYEQYF TGTGCCAGCAGCCACGTTTGGACTAGCTTTCCCTACGAGCAGTACTTC
TRBD2 TRBJ2-7 TRBV7-2 . CASSFLLAGYYEQYF TGTGCCAGCAGCTTCCTACTAGCGGGCTACTACGAGCAGTACTTC
. TRBJ1-1 TRBV30 many CAWDRRTEAFF TGTGCCTGGGATAGACGGACTGAAGCTTTCTTT
. TRBJ1-6 TRBV3-1 many CASSQGTVNSPLHF TGTGCCAGCAGCCAGGGGACGGTGAATTCACCCCTCCACTTT
. TRBJ1-2 TRBV12-3/TRBV12-4 . CASSLSLAYGYTF TGTGCCAGCAGCCTCTCTTTGGCCTATGGCTACACCTTC
. TRBJ1-1 TRBV2 . CASSELVGQGYTEAFF TGTGCCAGCAGTGAATTGGTAGGGCAGGGGTACACTGAAGCTTTCTTT
. TRBJ2-1 TRBV20-1 many CSAVEGRGDEQFF TGCAGTGCCGTAGAAGGGAGGGGGGATGAGCAGTTCTTC
TRBD1 TRBJ2-2 TRBV5-1 . CASSRGQGAGELFF TGCGCCAGCAGCAGGGGACAGGGGGCCGGGGAGCTGTTTTTT
. TRBJ2-5 TRBV7-6 many CASSLGREGETQYF TGTGCCAGCAGCTTAGGGCGGGAAGGAGAGACCCAGTACTTC
. TRBJ1-2 TRBV10-3 . CAISESSGGPGYTF TGTGCCATCAGTGAGTCAAGCGGGGGGCCTGGCTACACCTTC
. TRBJ2-7 TRBV7-8 few CASSIRQRSYEQYF TGTGCCAGCAGCATCCGACAGAGGTCTTACGAGCAGTACTTC
. TRBJ2-7 TRBV7-2 once CASSFGLGVYEQYF TGTGCCAGCAGCTTCGGGCTAGGAGTCTACGAGCAGTACTTC
. TRBJ2-7 TRBV7-2 many CASSQVAKAYEQYF TGTGCCAGCAGCCAAGTAGCAAAGGCCTACGAGCAGTACTTC
. TRBJ2-5 TRBV7-2 many CASSLRVGETQYF TGTGCCAGCAGCTTAAGGGTAGGAGAGACCCAGTACTTC
. TRBJ2-2 TRBV20-1 many CSAKEDTSNTGELFF TGCAGTGCTAAGGAGGACACCTCGAACACCGGGGAGCTGTTTTTT
TRBD2 TRBJ2-2 TRBV7-3 many CASSLTTSGRGTGELFF TGTGCCAGCAGCTTAACCACTAGCGGGAGGGGTACCGGGGAGCTGTTTTTT
TRBD1 TRBJ1-1 TRBV29-1 . CSVKYQGAFASF TGCAGCGTTAAATACCAGGGGGCGTTTGCTTCCTTT
TRBD1 TRBJ2-3 TRBV7-6 many CASSLRQGALTDTQYF TGTGCCAGCAGCCTCCGACAGGGAGCCCTCACAGATACGCAGTATTTT
. TRBJ2-5 TRBV20-1 many CSARALGETQYF TGCAGTGCTAGGGCCCTGGGTGAGACCCAGTACTTC
. TRBJ1-5 TRBV28 many CASSHGSGGVQPQHF TGTGCCAGCTCTCACGGGTCAGGTGGTGTTCAGCCCCAGCATTTT
. TRBJ2-1 TRBV20-1 many CSARAFRGTIPYNEQFF TGCAGTGCTAGAGCTTTTCGCGGGACGATTCCCTACAATGAGCAGTTCTTC
TRBD1 TRBJ1-5 TRBV12-3/TRBV12-4 many CASSLIGTAYSNQPQHF TGTGCCAGCAGTTTAATCGGGACAGCCTATAGCAATCAGCCCCAGCATTTT
TRBD1 TRBJ2-6 TRBV7-2 few CASSSAGTGYVAF TGTGCCAGCAGCTCGGCCGGGACAGGGTATGTCGCTTTC
. TRBJ1-2 TRBV28 few CASSGIGGRGYGYTF TGTGCCAGCAGCGGTATTGGGGGGCGCGGATATGGCTACACCTTC
TRBD1 TRBJ2-2 TRBV5-1 . CASREPGQGVANTGELFF TGCGCCAGCAGGGAGCCGGGACAGGGAGTTGCGAACACCGGGGAGCTGTTTTTT
TRBD1 TRBJ2-7 TRBV19 many CASSRLWDRPTEQYF TGTGCCAGTAGCCGCCTCTGGGACAGACCTACCGAGCAGTACTTC
TRBD2 TRBJ2-5 TRBV10-3 . CAISEVAGVGETQYF TGTGCCATCAGTGAGGTGGCGGGAGTAGGAGAGACCCAGTACTTC
. TRBJ2-3 TRBV27 few CASSTGLADTQYF TGTGCCAGCAGTACTGGACTGGCAGATACGCAGTATTTT